The 14 T cell receptor beta chains reported below all come from one sample, sequenced in a study of beta chain features in type 1 diabetes. Points from the study as a whole: Type 1 diabetes patients had TCRB CDR3s that were shorter (moderately but significantly so) in all four CD4+ subsets.

Their antigen targets remain unknown. Expressed TCRB transcripts were sequenced because the entire RNA isolate underwent reverse transcription. The protocol was immunoSEQ multiplex PCR, while the TCRdb copy is restricted to in-frame clones and leaves out a portion. The sample yields approximately 170,000 clones, roughly 8% seen once. Material for sequencing was central memory CD4+ T cells from blood. These receptor sequences come from a man aged 18 to 30 with type 1 diabetes.

V usage is TRBV2 and J usage is TRBJ2-7; the match to TRBD2 covers 7 bases. The CDR3 has 11 residues. Germline loops: CDR1 SNHLY, CDR2 FYNNEI. V lost 10 bases to trimming and J lost 3 bases; unmatched junction nucleotides: 3. This CDR3 reads CAIGTNYEQYF. The CDR3 region has the DNA TGTGCCATCGGGACTAACTACGAGCAGTACTTC.

Ten or more counts support this clone. The chain joins TRBV5-1 to TRBJ2-7; D is ambiguous. With 5 bases removed from V and 0 bases from J, the gap between germline ends came to 15 bases. The germline V gene has CDR1 SGHRS and CDR2 YFSETQ. This CDR3 spans 15 amino acids. In nucleotides, the CDR3 is TGCGCCAGCAGTGTGACTGGGTTACGCTCCTACGAGCAGTACTTC. Translation gives CASSVTGLRSYEQYF.

The chain employs TRBV7-2 and TRBJ1-2, with TRBD1 identical over 8 bases. Germline values: CDR1 SGHTA, CDR2 FQGNSA. Losses at the gene ends were 5 bases for V and 5 bases for J; bases not matched to a gene: 1. The CDR3 extends over 12 amino acids. This chain's CDR3 is CASSDRGYGYTF. The CDR3 DNA is TGTGCCAGCAGCGACAGGGGTTATGGCTACACCTTC.

This chain links TRBV23-1 with TRBJ1-5; D ambiguous. TRBV23-1 is an open reading frame, and its role is uncertain. This CDR3 has 15 residues. Trimming cost V 0 bases and J 5 bases, with 11 bases left between them. DNA of the CDR3: TGCGCCAGCAGTCAATCATTTGTAGAGGATCAGCCCCAGCATTTT. It codes for CASSQSFVEDQPQHF.

Notes on this clone: Other DNA sequences in the sample encode the same CDR3. The V gene is TRBV7-9, the J gene TRBJ2-5; TRBD1 might be the D (6 bases). Trimming stripped 5 bases from V and 5 bases from J, with 21 bases between. Germline V gene data show CDR1 as SEHNR and CDR2 as FQNEAQ (reference sequence). The CDR3 is 16 residues long. The CDR3: CASSLVGTTPGETQYF. CDR3 in DNA: TGTGCCAGCAGCCTAGTAGGGACAACTCCTGGGGAGACCCAGTACTTC. Variable domain in full (rest from reference TRBV7-9 and TRBJ2-5): DTGVSQNPRHKITKRGQNVTFRCDPISEHNRLYWYRQTLGQGPEFLTYFQNEAQLEKSRLLSDRFSAERPKGSFSTLEIQRTEQGDSAMYLCASSLVGTTPGETQYFGPGTRLLVL.

The genes are TRBV11-2 and TRBJ2-7, with D tentatively TRBD2 (5 bases). From germline, CDR1 is SGHAT and CDR2 FQNNGV. This CDR3 comprises 12 residues. Trimming stripped 0 bases from V and 6 bases from J, with 6 bases between. CDR3 protein: CASSLEGSEQYF. CDR3 DNA sequence: TGTGCCAGCAGCTTAGAGGGGAGCGAGCAGTACTTC.

This clone has just a few counts. V usage is TRBV20-1 and J usage is TRBJ1-2, with D unclear. Germline lookup yields CDR1 DFQATT and CDR2 SNEGSKA (reference sequence). This CDR3 region has 11 residues. Trimming stripped 3 bases from V and 6 bases from J, with 8 bases between. CDR3 loop: CSARAEDGYTF. CDR3 nucleotide sequence: TGCAGTGCTAGGGCAGAAGATGGCTACACCTTC.

The table lists this clone with many counts. In DNA, the CDR3 is TGCGCCAGCAGCCCCGACGGACAGCCCAATCAGCCCCAGCATTTT. Amino acids: CASSPDGQPNQPQHF. The chain carries TRBV5-1 and TRBJ1-5; possibly TRBD1 for D (6 bases). From germline, CDR1 is SGHRS and CDR2 YFSETQ. V lost 4 bases and J 3 bases, leaving 14 bases between the germline ends. The CDR3 is 15 amino acids. Using reference TRBV5-1 and TRBJ1-5 for the parts outside the CDR3, the full variable domain is KAGVTQTPRYLIKTRGQQVTLSCSPISGHRSVSWYQQTPGQGLQFLFEYFSETQRNKGNFPGRFSGRQFSNSRSEMNVSTLELGDSALYLCASSPDGQPNQPQHFGDGTRLSIL.

This sequence joins TRBV15 and TRBJ2-7; 8 bases map to TRBD1. V gave up 3 bases and J gave up 5 bases; unmatched junction bases: 3. CDR1 and CDR2 from the germline V gene are LNHNV and YYDKDF (reference sequence). This CDR3 region has 13 residues. In DNA, the CDR3 is TGTGCCACCAGCAGGTACAGGGGGAACGAGCAGTACTTC. Amino acids: CATSRYRGNEQYF.

The chain combines TRBV30 with TRBJ2-7; 8 nucleotides align to TRBD1. With 2 bases clipped from V and 8 bases from J, the junction kept 5 bases outside the gene matches. Looked up from germline, CDR1 is GTSNPN and CDR2 is SVGIG (reference sequence). There are 12 residues in the CDR3. DNA for the CDR3: TGTGCCTGGAGTTCCAGGACAGGGCAGCAGTACTTC. It encodes CAWSSRTGQQYF.

This clone was observed a few times. The chain couples TRBV6-6 to TRBJ1-1, with 10 nucleotides matching TRBD1. Germline values: CDR1 MNHNY, CDR2 SVGAGI (reference sequence). CDR3 length: 13 residues. J lost 7 bases, V lost 5 bases, and 4 bases had no gene match. DNA for the CDR3: TGTGCCAGCAGTGGAGGACAGGGGGTTGAAGCTTTCTTT. As protein: CASSGGQGVEAFF.

This clone was counted between two and nine times. The chain links TRBV5-4 to TRBJ2-1; 8 positions agree with TRBD2. Germline V gene lookup returns CDR1 SGHNT and CDR2 YYREEE (reference sequence). The CDR3 runs 15 residues. Trimming removed 4 bases from V and 2 bases from J; junction bases left unmatched: 5. CDR3 amino acids: CASSLTSAAYNEQFF. In DNA form, the CDR3 reads TGTGCCAGCAGCCTGACTAGCGCTGCCTACAATGAGCAGTTCTTC.

This chain connects TRBV11-3 to TRBJ2-1; a possible D gene is TRBD2 (5 bases). Germline V lookup: CDR1 SGHNT, CDR2 YENEEA. V dropped 1 base and J dropped 8 bases, with 9 bases sitting between them. The CDR3 length is 13 residues. DNA for the CDR3: TGTGCCAGCAGCTTAGGACTAAGGGATGAGCAGTTCTTC. It specifies CASSLGLRDEQFF.

This clone has more than one count but fewer than ten. This chain links TRBV7-2 with TRBJ2-2, with TRBD1 as a possible D gene (8 bases). Germline CDR1 is SGHTA and CDR2 is FQGNSA. The V and J ends lost 3 bases and 4 bases respectively, with 18 bases between them. This CDR3 has 17 residues. CDR3 amino acids: CASSFPQGAGATGELFF. CDR3 DNA: TGTGCCAGCAGCTTCCCCCAGGGGGCGGGGGCCACCGGGGAGCTGTTTTTT.